This T cell receptor beta chain is drawn from a study of cytomegalovirus exposure and HLA in healthy donors. Study-wide background: An earlier analysis identified some 110 million unique TCR beta sequences in 170 million or so T cells. Among 398 genotyped donors, 65% to 90% fell in the Caucasian-associated ancestry cluster. Study-wide results and limits: In a later analysis, V- and J-gene trimming of beta chains associated with a DCLRE1C missense variant, replicated independently.

PCR primers comprised 60 Vbeta and 13 Jbeta primers. In the authors' methods: Later analysis identified tens of millions of unique TCR beta chains, about 10 million shared. Libraries were prepared by immunoSEQ multiplex PCR; TCRdb keeps only in-frame clonotypes and omits some of them. V and J calls and clone size are given by that table; D and trimming were obtained from the DNA. The table includes fewer than 150,000 clones, 70% to 75% detected once. Germline CDR1 reads SGHTA; CDR2 reads FQGTGA. CDR3 length equals 14 residues. Trimming removed 4 bases from V and 5 bases from J, with 13 bases in between. Notes on this clone: Its antigen is not identified.

This chain links TRBV7-3 with TRBJ2-3; D perhaps matches TRBD2 (7 bases). Sequences were obtained from PBMCs. This sequence was found in a human donor in good health. The chain's CDR3 is CASSSGGPVDTQYF. In nucleotides, the CDR3 is TGTGCCAGCAGCTCCGGGGGGCCGGTAGATACGCAGTATTTT. The whole variable domain, remainder taken from reference TRBV7-3 and TRBJ2-3, is GAGVSQTPSNKVTEKGKYVELRCDPISGHTALYWYRQSLGQGPEFLIYFQGTGAADDSGLPNDRFFAVRPEGSVSTLKIQRTERGDSAVYLCASSSGGPVDTQYFGPGTRLTVL.